Listed below are T cell receptor beta chains from one sample, sequenced in a study of control samples from healthy donors and cancer patients. The table came from immunoSEQ multiplex PCR; TCRdb's copy has only in-frame clones and leaves some out. Of approximately 130,000 clones detected, approximately 87% appear once; the ten largest clones hold about 12%. Specimen: blood. The origin of the receptors is a man in his thirties or forties in good health. Each CDR3 is given with its conserved first and last residue. A D gene is named only where the DNA matches it firmly. Size is omitted from some rows. Given values are once, few, many or a class for expanded clones.

v_gene	abundance	d_gene	j_gene	CDR3aa	CDR3nt
TRBV18	.	TRBD1	TRBJ2-7	CASSPRGRGLEEQYF	TGTGCCAGCTCACCTCGAGGAAGGGGGCTCGAGGAGCAGTACTTC
TRBV6-5	.	.	TRBJ1-4	CASKTGTFNEKLFF	TGTGCCAGCAAAACCGGGACCTTTAATGAAAAACTGTTTTTT
TRBV5-1	.	.	TRBJ2-7	CASSPDGGRQYEQYF	TGCGCCAGCAGCCCCGATGGGGGCAGGCAGTACGAGCAGTACTTC
TRBV19	.	.	TRBJ1-6	CASSMKEVYNSPLHF	TGTGCCAGTAGTATGAAAGAGGTTTATAATTCACCCCTCCACTTT
TRBV10-3	.	.	TRBJ1-6	CAISEATYNSPLHF	TGTGCCATCAGTGAGGCCACTTATAATTCACCCCTCCACTTT
TRBV24-1	.	.	TRBJ1-2	CATSGTIDGYTF	TGTGCCACCAGCGGGACAATCGATGGCTACACCTTC
TRBV5-1	.	.	TRBJ1-2	CASSSTPGRGYGYTF	TGCGCCAGCAGCTCGACCCCGGGCAGGGGCTATGGCTACACCTTC
TRBV24-1	.	.	TRBJ1-5	CATSDPGINQPQHF	TGTGCCACCAGTGATCCAGGGATCAATCAGCCCCAGCATTTT
TRBV6-5	few	.	TRBJ2-5	CASRIRGKNQETQYF	TGTGCCAGCAGGATAAGGGGGAAAAACCAAGAGACCCAGTACTTC
TRBV9	.	.	TRBJ2-7	CASSVGNSGEQYF	TGTGCCAGCAGCGTGGGAAATTCGGGTGAGCAGTACTTC
TRBV28	.	.	TRBJ2-2	CASSLASEGTGELFF	TGTGCCAGCAGTCTGGCCTCAGAGGGCACCGGGGAGCTGTTTTTT
TRBV3-1/TRBV3-2	.	.	TRBJ1-3	CASVSAGNTIYF	TGTGCCAGCGTATCAGCCGGAAACACCATATATTTT
TRBV7-3	once	TRBD2	TRBJ2-1	CASSLAGGHNEQFF	TGTGCCAGCAGCTTAGCGGGGGGCCACAATGAGCAGTTCTTC
TRBV11-2	.	.	TRBJ2-7	CASSLGPGAYEQYF	TGTGCCAGCAGCTTAGGCCCAGGAGCCTACGAGCAGTACTTC
TRBV21-1	.	.	TRBJ2-6	CASSNEGQGANVLTF	TGTGCCAGCAGCAACGAAGGGCAAGGGGCCAACGTCCTGACTTTC
TRBV25-1	.	TRBD2	TRBJ2-1	CASSESGTSGGAKNEQFF	TGTGCCAGCAGTGAATCCGGGACTAGCGGGGGGGCGAAGAATGAGCAGTTCTTC
TRBV10-1	.	.	TRBJ2-1	CAASRGRSYNEQFF	TGCGCCGCCAGTAGGGGCCGCTCCTACAATGAGCAGTTCTTC
TRBV30	.	.	TRBJ1-1	CAWSVLLAGTEAFF	TGTGCCTGGAGTGTACTTTTGGCTGGCACTGAAGCTTTCTTT
TRBV2	.	.	TRBJ1-6	CASTYSSGSSYNSPLHF	TGTGCCAGCACTTACAGCTCAGGAAGCTCCTATAATTCACCCCTCCACTTT
TRBV30	few	.	TRBJ2-3	CAWSVRLARTDTQYF	TGTGCCTGGAGTGTCCGGCTGGCTCGCACAGATACGCAGTATTTT
TRBV2	.	.	TRBJ2-2	CASMVNGVMNTGELFF	TGTGCCAGCATGGTTAACGGGGTAATGAACACCGGGGAGCTGTTTTTT
TRBV5-8	.	.	TRBJ1-4	CASSSGTLRNEKLFF	TGTGCCAGCAGCTCTGGGACCCTCAGGAATGAAAAACTGTTTTTT
TRBV25-1	.	.	TRBJ1-1	CASSELGQFEAFF	TGTGCCAGCAGTGAACTAGGACAGTTTGAAGCTTTCTTT
TRBV19	.	TRBD2	TRBJ2-7	CASSITGGGSYEQYF	TGTGCCAGTAGTATTACAGGCGGGGGGTCCTACGAGCAGTACTTC
TRBV2	.	TRBD1	TRBJ1-5	CASSGQGFSNQPQHF	TGTGCCAGCAGTGGACAGGGCTTTAGCAATCAGCCCCAGCATTTT
TRBV28	.	TRBD1	TRBJ1-5	CASSLYRGSGIQPQHF	TGTGCCAGCAGTTTATACAGGGGCTCTGGGATTCAGCCCCAGCATTTT
TRBV18	few	.	TRBJ1-1	CASSLFDPLVNRNTEAFF	TGTGCCAGCTCACTCTTCGACCCCCTCGTCAATCGGAACACTGAAGCTTTCTTT
TRBV30	many	.	TRBJ1-1	CAWSVQGDTEAFF	TGTGCCTGGAGTGTACAAGGGGACACTGAAGCTTTCTTT
TRBV18	.	.	TRBJ2-7	CASSPGETRVYEQYF	TGTGCCAGCTCACCAGGCGAGACTAGGGTCTACGAGCAGTACTTC
TRBV7-8	once	.	TRBJ2-3	CASSPLDASTDTQYF	TGTGCCAGCAGCCCCCTCGACGCTAGCACAGATACGCAGTATTTT
TRBV5-8	.	.	TRBJ1-5	CASSLKYSGNQPQHF	TGTGCCAGCAGCTTAAAATACTCAGGCAATCAGCCCCAGCATTTT
TRBV19	.	.	TRBJ1-5	CASSKSQGNQPQHF	TGTGCCAGTAGTAAATCTCAGGGGAATCAGCCCCAGCATTTT
TRBV5-8	.	.	TRBJ1-3	CASSPQRTVNSGNTIYF	TGTGCCAGCAGCCCGCAGAGGACAGTGAACTCTGGAAACACCATATATTTT
TRBV19	.	TRBD2	TRBJ2-3	CASSIGGVPDTQYF	TGTGCCAGTAGTATCGGGGGGGTACCAGATACGCAGTATTTT
TRBV4-1	.	.	TRBJ2-5	CASSQEGGAETQYF	TGCGCCAGCAGCCAAGAAGGGGGGGCGGAGACCCAGTACTTC
TRBV4-1	.	TRBD2	TRBJ2-7	CASSHRWGGAYEQYF	TGCGCCAGCAGCCATCGCTGGGGGGGGGCCTACGAGCAGTACTTC
TRBV7-3	.	TRBD2	TRBJ2-6	CASTPGGSNVLTF	TGTGCCAGCACCCCGGGGGGGTCCAACGTCCTGACTTTC
TRBV7-2	.	.	TRBJ2-3	CASSFRDPTDTQYF	TGTGCCAGCAGCTTCCGGGACCCCACAGATACGCAGTATTTT
TRBV3-1/TRBV3-2	.	.	TRBJ2-3	CASSQASYTDTQYF	TGTGCCAGCAGCCAAGCTTCCTACACAGATACGCAGTATTTT
TRBV4-2	once	.	TRBJ2-1	CASSQDTPVYNEQFF	TGTGCCAGCAGCCAAGATACCCCAGTTTACAATGAGCAGTTCTTC
TRBV4-1	few	.	TRBJ2-7	CASSQGTASSYEQYF	TGCGCCAGCAGTCAGGGGACGGCGAGCTCCTACGAGCAGTACTTC
TRBV19	.	TRBD1	TRBJ1-5	CASSSGTGGIGNQPQHF	TGTGCCAGTAGTTCCGGGACAGGGGGGATTGGCAATCAGCCCCAGCATTTT
TRBV19	.	.	TRBJ1-4	CASGRWNNEKLFF	TGTGCCAGTGGTCGGTGGAATAATGAAAAACTGTTTTTT
TRBV18	.	.	TRBJ1-1	CASSPTENTEAFF	TGTGCCAGCTCACCAACAGAGAACACTGAAGCTTTCTTT
TRBV28	.	.	TRBJ1-1	CASSPPARATFF	TGTGCCAGCAGCCCCCCGGCCAGGGCGACTTTCTTT